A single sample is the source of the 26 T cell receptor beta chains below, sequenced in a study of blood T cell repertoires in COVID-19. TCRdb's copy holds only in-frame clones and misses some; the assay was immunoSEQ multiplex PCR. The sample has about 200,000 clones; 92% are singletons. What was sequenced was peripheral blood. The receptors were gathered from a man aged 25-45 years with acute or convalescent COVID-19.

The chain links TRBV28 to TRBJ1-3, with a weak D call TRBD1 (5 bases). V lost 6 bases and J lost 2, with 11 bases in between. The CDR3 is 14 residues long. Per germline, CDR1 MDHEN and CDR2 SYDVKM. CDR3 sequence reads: CASSRGFTGNTIYF. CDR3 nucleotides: TGTGCCAGCAGCCGGGGGTTTACTGGAAACACCATATATTTT.

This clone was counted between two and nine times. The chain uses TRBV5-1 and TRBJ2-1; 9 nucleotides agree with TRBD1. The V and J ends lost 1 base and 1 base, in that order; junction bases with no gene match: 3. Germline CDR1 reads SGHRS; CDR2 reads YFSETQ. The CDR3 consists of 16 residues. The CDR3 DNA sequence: TGCGCCAGCAGCTTGTTCGGGACAGGGTCCTACAATGAGCAGTTCTTC. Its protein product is CASSLFGTGSYNEQFF.

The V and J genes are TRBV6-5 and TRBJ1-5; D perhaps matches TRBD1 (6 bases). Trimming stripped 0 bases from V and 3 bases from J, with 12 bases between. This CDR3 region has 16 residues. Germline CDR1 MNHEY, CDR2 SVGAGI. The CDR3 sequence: CASSYSSGTLNQPQHF. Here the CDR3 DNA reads TGTGCCAGCAGTTACTCGAGTGGGACACTCAATCAGCCCCAGCATTTT.

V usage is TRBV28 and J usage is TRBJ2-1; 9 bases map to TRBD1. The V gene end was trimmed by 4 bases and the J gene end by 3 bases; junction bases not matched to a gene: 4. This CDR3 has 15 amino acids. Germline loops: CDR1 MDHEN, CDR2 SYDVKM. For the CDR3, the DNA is TGTGCCAGCAGTTCCCGGGACAGGGACTACAATGAGCAGTTCTTC. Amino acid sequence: CASSSRDRDYNEQFF.

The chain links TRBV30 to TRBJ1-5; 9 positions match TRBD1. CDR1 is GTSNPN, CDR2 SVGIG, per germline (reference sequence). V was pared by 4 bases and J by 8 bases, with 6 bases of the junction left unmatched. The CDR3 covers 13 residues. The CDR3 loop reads CAWTQQGAEPQHF. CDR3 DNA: TGTGCCTGGACCCAACAGGGGGCTGAGCCCCAGCATTTT.

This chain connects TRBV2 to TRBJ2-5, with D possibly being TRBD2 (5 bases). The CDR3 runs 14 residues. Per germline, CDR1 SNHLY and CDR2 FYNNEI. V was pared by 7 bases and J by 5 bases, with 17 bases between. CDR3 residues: CASNLLAMRETQYF. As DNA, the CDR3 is TGTGCCAGCAACCTCCTAGCCATGAGGGAGACCCAGTACTTC.

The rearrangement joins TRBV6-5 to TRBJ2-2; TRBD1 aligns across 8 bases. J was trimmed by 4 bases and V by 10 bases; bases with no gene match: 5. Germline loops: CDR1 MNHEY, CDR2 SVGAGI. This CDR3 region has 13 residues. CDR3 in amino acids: CAIRTGPTGELFF. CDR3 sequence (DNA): TGTGCCATCAGGACAGGGCCCACCGGGGAGCTGTTTTTT.

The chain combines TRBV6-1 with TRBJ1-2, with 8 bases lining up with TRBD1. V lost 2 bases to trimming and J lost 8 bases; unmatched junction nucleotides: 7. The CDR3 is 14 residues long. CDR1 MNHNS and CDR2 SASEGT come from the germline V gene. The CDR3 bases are TGTGCCAGCAGTGAAACAGGGGGAGGGTCGGGCTACACCTTC. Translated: CASSETGGGSGYTF.

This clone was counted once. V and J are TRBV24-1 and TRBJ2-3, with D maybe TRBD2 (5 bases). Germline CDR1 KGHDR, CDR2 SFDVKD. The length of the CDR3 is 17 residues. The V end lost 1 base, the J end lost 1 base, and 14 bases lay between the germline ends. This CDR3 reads CATSDFRTRQGTDTQYF. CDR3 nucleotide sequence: TGTGCCACCAGTGATTTTCGTACTAGGCAGGGCACAGATACGCAGTATTTT.

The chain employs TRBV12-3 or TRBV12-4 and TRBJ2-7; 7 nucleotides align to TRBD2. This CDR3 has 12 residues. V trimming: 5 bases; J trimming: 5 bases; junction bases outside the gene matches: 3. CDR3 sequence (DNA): TGTGCCAGCAGTATGGGAGGGGACGAGCAGTACTTC. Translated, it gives CASSMGGDEQYF.

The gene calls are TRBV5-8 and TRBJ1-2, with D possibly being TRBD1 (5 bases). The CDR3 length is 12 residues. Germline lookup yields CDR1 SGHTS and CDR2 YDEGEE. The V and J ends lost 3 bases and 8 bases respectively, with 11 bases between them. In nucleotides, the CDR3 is TGTGCCAGCAGCTCTCCGGGGGGAGGCTACACCTTC. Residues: CASSSPGGGYTF.

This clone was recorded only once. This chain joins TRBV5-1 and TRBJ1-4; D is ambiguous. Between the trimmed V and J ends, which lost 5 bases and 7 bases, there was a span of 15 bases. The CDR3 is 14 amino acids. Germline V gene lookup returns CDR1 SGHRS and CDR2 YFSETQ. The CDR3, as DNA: TGCGCCAGCAGTGTGGGGAGCGGAGTTGAAAAACTGTTTTTT. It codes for CASSVGSGVEKLFF. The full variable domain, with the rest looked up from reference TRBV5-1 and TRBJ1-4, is KAGVTQTPRYLIKTRGQQVTLSCSPISGHRSVSWYQQTPGQGLQFLFEYFSETQRNKGNFPGRFSGRQFSNSRSEMNVSTLELGDSALYLCASSVGSGVEKLFFGSGTQLSVL.

This chain's CDR3 is CASSVGDSPYTEAFF. The CDR3 region has the DNA TGTGCCAGCAGCGTCGGGGACAGCCCCTACACTGAAGCTTTCTTT. V usage is TRBV9 and J usage is TRBJ1-1, with 7 bases matching TRBD1. The CDR3 has 15 amino acids. V was clipped by 2 bases and J by 3 bases; unmatched bases: 7. CDR1 and CDR2 from the germline V gene are SGDLS and YYNGEE. The full variable domain, completed using reference TRBV9 and TRBJ1-1, is DSGVTQTPKHLITATGQRVTLRCSPRSGDLSVYWYQQSLDQGLQFLIQYYNGEERAKGNILERFSAQQFPDLHSELNLSSLELGDSALYFCASSVGDSPYTEAFFGQGTRLTVV.

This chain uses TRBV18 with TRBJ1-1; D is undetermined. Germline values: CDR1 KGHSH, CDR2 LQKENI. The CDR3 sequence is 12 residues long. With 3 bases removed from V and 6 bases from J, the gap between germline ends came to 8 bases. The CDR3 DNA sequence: TGTGCCAGCTCACCGTTTACATCTGAAGCTTTCTTT. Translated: CASSPFTSEAFF.

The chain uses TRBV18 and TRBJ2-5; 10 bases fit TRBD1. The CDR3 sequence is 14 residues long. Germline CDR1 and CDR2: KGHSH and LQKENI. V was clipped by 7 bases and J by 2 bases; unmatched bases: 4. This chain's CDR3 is CASLTGGGQETQYF. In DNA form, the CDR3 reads TGTGCCAGCTTGACAGGGGGCGGACAAGAGACCCAGTACTTC.

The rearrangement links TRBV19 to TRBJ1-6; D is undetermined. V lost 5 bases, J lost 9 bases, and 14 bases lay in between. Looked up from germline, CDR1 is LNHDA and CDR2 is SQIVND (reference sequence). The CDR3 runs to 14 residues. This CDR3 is CASSPSAVISPLHF. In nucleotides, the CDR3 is TGTGCCAGTAGTCCTAGTGCTGTAATTTCACCCCTCCACTTT.

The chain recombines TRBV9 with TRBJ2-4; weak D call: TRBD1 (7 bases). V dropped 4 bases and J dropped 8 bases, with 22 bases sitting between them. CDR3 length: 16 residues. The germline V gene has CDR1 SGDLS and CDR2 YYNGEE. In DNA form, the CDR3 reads TGTGCCAGCAGCCCGGGGGTCCGACAGGGTAACCACATTCAGTACTTC. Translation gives CASSPGVRQGNHIQYF.

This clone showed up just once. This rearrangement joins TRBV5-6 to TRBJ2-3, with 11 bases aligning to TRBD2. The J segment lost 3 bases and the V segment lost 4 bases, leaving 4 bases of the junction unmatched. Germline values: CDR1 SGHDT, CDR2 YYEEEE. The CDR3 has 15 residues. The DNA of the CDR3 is TGTGCCAGCAGCCGCTGGACTAGCGGGACAGATACGCAGTATTTT. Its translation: CASSRWTSGTDTQYF.

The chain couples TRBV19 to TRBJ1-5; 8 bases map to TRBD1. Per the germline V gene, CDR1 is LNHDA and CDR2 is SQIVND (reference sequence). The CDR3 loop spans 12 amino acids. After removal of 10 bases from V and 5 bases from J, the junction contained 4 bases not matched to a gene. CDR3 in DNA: TGTGCCACAGGACAGGGACATCAGCCCCAGCATTTT. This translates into CATGQGHQPQHF. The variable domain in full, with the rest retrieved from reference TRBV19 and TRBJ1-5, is DGGITQSPKYLFRKEGQNVTLSCEQNLNHDAMYWYRQDPGQGLRLIYYSQIVNDFQKGDIAEGYSVSREKKESFPLTVTSAQKNPTAFYLCATGQGHQPQHFGDGTRLSIL.

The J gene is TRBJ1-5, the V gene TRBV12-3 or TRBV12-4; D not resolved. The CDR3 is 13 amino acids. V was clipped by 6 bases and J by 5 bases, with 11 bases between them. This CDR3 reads CASSLGPYQPQHF. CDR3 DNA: TGTGCCAGCAGCCTGGGCCCCTATCAGCCCCAGCATTTT.

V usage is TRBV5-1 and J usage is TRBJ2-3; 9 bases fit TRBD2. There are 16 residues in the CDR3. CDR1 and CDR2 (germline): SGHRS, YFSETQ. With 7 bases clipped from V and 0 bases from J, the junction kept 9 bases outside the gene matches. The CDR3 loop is CASGSTSGTSTDTQYF. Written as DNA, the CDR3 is TGCGCCAGCGGATCGACTAGCGGCACTAGCACAGATACGCAGTATTTT.

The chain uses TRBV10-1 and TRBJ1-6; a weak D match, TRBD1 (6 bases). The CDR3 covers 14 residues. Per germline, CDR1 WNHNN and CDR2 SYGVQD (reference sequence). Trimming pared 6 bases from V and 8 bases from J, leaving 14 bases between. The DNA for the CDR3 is TGCGCCAGCAGGAATACAGGGTCGCATTCACCCCTCCACTTT. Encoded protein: CASRNTGSHSPLHF.

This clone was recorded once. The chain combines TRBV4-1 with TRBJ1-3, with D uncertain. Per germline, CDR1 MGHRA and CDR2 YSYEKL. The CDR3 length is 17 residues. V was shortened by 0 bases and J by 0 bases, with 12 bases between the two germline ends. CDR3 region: CASSQEPQTRSGNTIYF. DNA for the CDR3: TGCGCCAGCAGCCAAGAACCACAAACCCGCTCTGGAAACACCATATATTTT.

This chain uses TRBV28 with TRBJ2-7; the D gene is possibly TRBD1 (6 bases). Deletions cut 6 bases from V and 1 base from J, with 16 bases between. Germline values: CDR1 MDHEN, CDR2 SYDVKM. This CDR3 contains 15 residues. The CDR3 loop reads CASSLLGGGSYEQYF. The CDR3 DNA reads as TGTGCCAGCAGCCTTCTTGGGGGCGGATCCTACGAGCAGTACTTC.

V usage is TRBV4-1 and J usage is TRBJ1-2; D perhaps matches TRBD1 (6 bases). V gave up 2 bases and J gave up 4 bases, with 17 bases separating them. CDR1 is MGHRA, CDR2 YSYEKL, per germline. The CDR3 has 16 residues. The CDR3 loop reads CASSQPTGPLGYGYTF. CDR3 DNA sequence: TGCGCCAGCAGCCAACCGACAGGCCCCTTGGGCTATGGCTACACCTTC.

CDR3 in amino acids: CATSRDPRDRGGQPQHF. The CDR3 nucleotides read TGTGCCACCAGCAGAGATCCCCGGGACAGGGGAGGTCAGCCCCAGCATTTT. The chain recombines TRBV15 with TRBJ1-5; 10 bases are shared with TRBD1. This CDR3 has 17 amino acids. CDR1 LNHNV and CDR2 YYDKDF come from the germline V gene (reference sequence). Trimming removed 0 bases from V and 6 bases from J; junction bases left unmatched: 8.